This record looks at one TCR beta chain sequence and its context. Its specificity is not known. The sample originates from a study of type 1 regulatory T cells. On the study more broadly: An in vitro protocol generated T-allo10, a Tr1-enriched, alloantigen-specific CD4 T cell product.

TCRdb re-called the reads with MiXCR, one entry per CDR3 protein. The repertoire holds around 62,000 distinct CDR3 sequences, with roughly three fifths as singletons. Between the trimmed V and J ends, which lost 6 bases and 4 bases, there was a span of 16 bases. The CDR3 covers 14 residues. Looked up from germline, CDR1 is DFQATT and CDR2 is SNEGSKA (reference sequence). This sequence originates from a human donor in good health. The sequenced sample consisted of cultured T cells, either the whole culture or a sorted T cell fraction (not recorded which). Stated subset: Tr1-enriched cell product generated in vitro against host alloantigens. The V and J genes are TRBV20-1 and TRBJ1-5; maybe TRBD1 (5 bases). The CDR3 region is CSAIPGRGNQPQHF. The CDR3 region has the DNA TGCAGTGCCATACCGGGACGAGGGAATCAGCCCCAGCATTTT.